A single sample gave rise to the 17 T cell receptor beta chains below, sequenced in a study of shared clonotypes between healthy human individuals. Clones were sequenced by immunoSEQ multiplex PCR, and TCRdb holds only the in-frame ones, with some missing. The table shows roughly 2,300,000 clones, with around 92% occurring only once. What was sequenced was naive CD4+ T cells from PBMCs. Subset specified: CD45RA+ positively selected. The receptor source for this set is a man younger than 35 in good health. Some clones in this sample may be carry-over from other donors' samples.

The rearrangement links TRBV7-2 to TRBJ2-7, with D possibly TRBD2 on 6 matching bases. The CDR3 consists of 15 residues. CDR1 and CDR2 (germline): SGHTA, FQGNSA. Trimming shortened V by 1 base and J by 5 bases, and 15 bases separated the two germline ends. The DNA of the CDR3 is TGTGCCAGCAGCTTAGGGAGGGAGAGGATCCACGAGCAGTACTTC. It codes for CASSLGRERIHEQYF.

Only one count was recorded for this clone. V usage is TRBV5-1 and J usage is TRBJ2-7; D not resolved. Per the germline V gene, CDR1 is SGHRS and CDR2 is YFSETQ. The CDR3 is made up of 9 amino acids. V lost 8 bases, J lost 3 bases, and 3 bases lay in between. CDR3 nucleotide sequence: TGCGCCAGAAACTACGAGCAGTACTTC. Translating it yields CARNYEQYF.

The chain combines TRBV6-1 with TRBJ1-1; D unclear. Germline CDR1 is MNHNS and CDR2 is SASEGT. V lost 7 bases and J 6 bases, leaving 9 bases between the germline ends. The CDR3 has 11 residues. CDR3 residues: CASKEDAEAFF. The DNA of the CDR3 is TGTGCCAGCAAAGAGGACGCTGAAGCTTTCTTT.

The V call is TRBV6-5, the J call TRBJ2-7, with D perhaps TRBD1 or TRBD2 (5 bases each). CDR1 MNHEY and CDR2 SVGAGI come from the germline V gene. Deletions cut 6 bases from V and 3 bases from J, with 18 bases between. This CDR3 is built from 15 residues. The CDR3 sequence: CASRPTASGHYEQYF. CDR3 in DNA: TGTGCCAGCAGACCCACGGCCAGCGGACACTACGAGCAGTACTTC.

The genes are TRBV7-8 and TRBJ2-1, with TRBD2 as a possible D gene (6 bases). Trimming shortened V by 5 bases and J by 4 bases, and 21 bases separated the two germline ends. The CDR3 contains 17 residues. Germline V CDR1 and CDR2: SGHVS, FQNEAQ. The CDR3 loop is CASSPGRRAGPYNEQFF. CDR3 DNA: TGTGCCAGCAGCCCCGGCCGGCGGGCGGGACCATACAATGAGCAGTTCTTC. Together with reference TRBV7-8 and TRBJ2-1, the CDR3 gives the full variable domain: GAGVSQSPRYKVAKRGQDVALRCDPISGHVSLFWYQQALGQGPEFLTYFQNEAQLDKSGLPSDRFFAERPEGSVSTLKIQRTQQEDSAVYLCASSPGRRAGPYNEQFFGPGTRLTVL.

The genes are TRBV7-6 and TRBJ2-1; TRBD2 agrees at 8 bases. This CDR3 has 15 amino acids. V trimming: 5 bases; J trimming: 8 bases; junction bases outside the gene matches: 11. Germline assignment: CDR1 SGHVS and CDR2 FNYEAQ. The CDR3: CASSPTNSGGHEQFF. The CDR3 coding sequence is TGTGCCAGCAGCCCAACCAACAGCGGGGGTCATGAGCAGTTCTTC.

In this sample, this clone turned up once. This sequence joins TRBV2 and TRBJ2-5; 13 bases map to TRBD2. This CDR3 contains 16 residues. The ends lost 5 bases at V and 1 base at J; junction bases unmatched: 4. Germline V CDR1 and CDR2: SNHLY, FYNNEI. CDR3 loop: CASSRGLAGLQETQYF. DNA for the CDR3: TGTGCCAGCAGTCGGGGACTAGCGGGACTCCAAGAGACCCAGTACTTC.

In DNA form, the CDR3 reads TGTGCCAGCAGCTCACAATCCCTACCGAACGGACGGCAGGAGCTGTTTTTT. Translating it yields CASSSQSLPNGRQELFF. The chain is built from TRBV27 and TRBJ2-2; no clear D gene. Trimming took off 6 bases at V and 10 bases at J, with 27 bases between the two ends. Per germline, CDR1 MNHEY and CDR2 SMNVEV (reference sequence). The length of the CDR3 is 17 residues.

This clone is a singleton in its sample. The CDR3 nucleotides are TGTGCCAGCAGGATGACAGGGGTGAACTACGAGCAGTACTTC. Protein product: CASRMTGVNYEQYF. The gene calls are TRBV6-6 and TRBJ2-7; 8 bases match TRBD1. This CDR3 has 14 residues. With V trimmed by 6 bases and J by 3 bases, 7 bases remained unmatched. CDR1 MNHNY and CDR2 SVGAGI come from the germline V gene (reference sequence).

About this clone itself: Compared with germline, one end of the junction differs, possibly owing to a read error. This CDR3 is CANSADASSGNTIYF. DNA for the CDR3: TGTGCCAACAGTGCGGACGCAAGCTCTGGAAACACCATATATTTT. The chain employs TRBV6-8 and TRBJ1-3; D is unclear. This CDR3 is 15 amino acids long. Germline lookup yields CDR1 MNHGY and CDR2 SAAAGT.

The rearrangement uses TRBV30 and TRBJ2-7, with 7 bases lining up with TRBD2. V was clipped by 0 bases and J by 7 bases; unmatched bases: 6. This CDR3 has 13 residues. CDR1 and CDR2 (germline): GTSNPN, SVGIG (reference sequence). As DNA, the CDR3 is TGTGCCTGGAGTGTGGGGCGGGGAGGGGAGCAGTACTTC. It codes for CAWSVGRGGEQYF.

The rearrangement uses TRBV30 and TRBJ2-4; D is tentatively TRBD1 or TRBD2 (5 bases each). The V end was cut by 3 bases, the J end by 0 bases, with 9 bases between. CDR1 and CDR2 from the germline V gene are GTSNPN and SVGIG (reference sequence). There are 14 residues in the CDR3. This chain's CDR3 is CAWRSGRAKNIQYF. The CDR3 nucleotides are TGTGCCTGGAGGTCAGGGAGAGCCAAAAACATTCAGTACTTC. Supplemented by reference TRBV30 and TRBJ2-4, the full variable domain reads SQTIHQWPATLVQPVGSPLSLECTVEGTSNPNLYWYRQAAGRGLQLLFYSVGIGQISSEVPQNLSASRPQDRQFILSSKKLLLSDSGFYLCAWRSGRAKNIQYFGAGTRLSVL.

This clone appeared once. This chain links TRBV5-1 with TRBJ2-5; 7 bases line up with TRBD1. In germline, CDR1 is SGHRS, CDR2 YFSETQ. CDR3 length equals 15 residues. V dropped 2 bases and J dropped 2; count of bases not matched to a gene: 6. CDR3 nucleotides: TGCGCCAGCAGCTTAATGCTACAGGGGCAAGAGACCCAGTACTTC. It specifies CASSLMLQGQETQYF.

This rearrangement joins TRBV28 to TRBJ2-5; TRBD1 matches 7 bases. V was clipped by 6 bases and J by 0 bases; unmatched bases: 7. The length of the CDR3 is 15 residues. CDR1 is MDHEN and CDR2 is SYDVKM in the germline V gene. The CDR3, as DNA: TGTGCCAGCAGCCGCATTGACAGGGACCAAGAGACCCAGTACTTC. It codes for CASSRIDRDQETQYF.

The chain carries TRBV6-1 and TRBJ2-3, with TRBD2 matching over 11 bases. V dropped 10 bases and J dropped 3; count of bases not matched to a gene: 3. Germline-derived CDR1 and CDR2 are MNHNS and SASEGT. CDR3 length: 13 residues. The CDR3 nucleotides read TGTGCCACCGCTAGCGGGAGGACAGATACGCAGTATTTT. Protein sequence: CATASGRTDTQYF.

The rearrangement joins TRBV6-1 to TRBJ2-1; the D gene is possibly TRBD2 (5 bases). The CDR3 has 13 residues. V was shortened by 7 bases and J by 1 base, with 8 bases between the two germline ends. Germline V gene data show CDR1 as MNHNS and CDR2 as SASEGT. The CDR3 DNA sequence: TGTGCCAGCACAGCGGCGTCCTACAATGAGCAGTTCTTC. Amino acid sequence: CASTAASYNEQFF.

The chain combines TRBV7-3 with TRBJ2-1; 14 nucleotides line up with TRBD2. Unmatched junction bases numbered 9, after V lost 0 bases and J lost 8 bases. The CDR3 totals 18 residues. Per the germline V gene, CDR1 is SGHTA and CDR2 is FQGTGA. The CDR3 DNA reads as TGTGCCAGCAGCTTAACTAGGACTAGCGGGAGGAGTAAGGATGAGCAGTTCTTC. It codes for CASSLTRTSGRSKDEQFF.